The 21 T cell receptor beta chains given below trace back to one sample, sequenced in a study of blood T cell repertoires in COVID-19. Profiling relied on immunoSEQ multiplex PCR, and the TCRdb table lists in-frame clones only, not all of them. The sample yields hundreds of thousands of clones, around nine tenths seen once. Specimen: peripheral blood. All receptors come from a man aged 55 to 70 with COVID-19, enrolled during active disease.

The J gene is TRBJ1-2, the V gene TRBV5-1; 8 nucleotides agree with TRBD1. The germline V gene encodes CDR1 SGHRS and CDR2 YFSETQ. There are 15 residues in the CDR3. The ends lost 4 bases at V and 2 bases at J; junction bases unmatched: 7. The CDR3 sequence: CASSEGQGTNYGYTF. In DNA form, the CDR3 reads TGCGCCAGCAGCGAAGGACAGGGAACGAACTATGGCTACACCTTC.

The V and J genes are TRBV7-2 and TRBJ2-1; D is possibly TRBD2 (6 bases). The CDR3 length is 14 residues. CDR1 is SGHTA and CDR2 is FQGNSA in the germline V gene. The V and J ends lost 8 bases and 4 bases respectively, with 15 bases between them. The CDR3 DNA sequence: TGTGCCAGCGCCCCGGCGGGGTTGTACAATGAGCAGTTCTTC. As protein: CASAPAGLYNEQFF.

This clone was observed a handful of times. CDR3 region: CASSQGQLSEAFF. The DNA for the CDR3 is TGTGCTAGTTCTCAGGGACAGCTTAGTGAAGCTTTCTTT. The chain links TRBV12-5 to TRBJ1-1, with TRBD1 matching over 7 bases. Trimming took 8 bases from V and 7 from J; bases not matched to a gene: 10. In germline, CDR1 is LGHNT, CDR2 FRNRAP. CDR3 length equals 13 residues.

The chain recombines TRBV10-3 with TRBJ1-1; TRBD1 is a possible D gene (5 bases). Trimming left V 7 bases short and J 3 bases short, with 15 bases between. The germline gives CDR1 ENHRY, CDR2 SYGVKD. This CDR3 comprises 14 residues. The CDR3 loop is CAIKGGGTDTEAFF. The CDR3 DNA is TGTGCCATCAAAGGTGGGGGGACGGACACTGAAGCTTTCTTT.

The CDR3 protein is CASSLGTSVNEQFF. DNA of the CDR3: TGTGCCAGCAGCCTGGGGACTAGCGTCAATGAGCAGTTCTTC. The chain uses TRBV7-2 and TRBJ2-1; 10 bases fit TRBD2. Germline CDR1 SGHTA, CDR2 FQGNSA. This CDR3 has 14 amino acids. J gave up 6 bases and V 5 bases, and 4 bases lay outside the gene matches.

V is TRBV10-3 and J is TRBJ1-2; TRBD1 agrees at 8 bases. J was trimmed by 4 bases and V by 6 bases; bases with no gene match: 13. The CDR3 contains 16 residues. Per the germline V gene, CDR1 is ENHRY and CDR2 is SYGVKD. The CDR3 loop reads CAIRTEGQAEGYGYTF. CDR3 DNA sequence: TGTGCCATCAGGACCGAGGGACAGGCAGAAGGCTATGGCTACACCTTC.

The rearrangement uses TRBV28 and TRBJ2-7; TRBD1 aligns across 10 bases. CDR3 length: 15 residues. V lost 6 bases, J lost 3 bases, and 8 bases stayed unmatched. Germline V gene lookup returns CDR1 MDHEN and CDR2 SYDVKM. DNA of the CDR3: TGTGCCAGCAGAACCGGGACAGGGGTGCGCTACGAGCAGTACTTC. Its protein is CASRTGTGVRYEQYF.

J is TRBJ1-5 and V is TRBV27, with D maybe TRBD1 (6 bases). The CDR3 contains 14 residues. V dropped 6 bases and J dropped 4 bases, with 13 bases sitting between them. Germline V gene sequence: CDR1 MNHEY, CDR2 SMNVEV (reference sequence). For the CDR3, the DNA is TGTGCCAGCAGCCCTGGGACAAGTAATCAGCCCCAGCATTTT. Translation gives CASSPGTSNQPQHF.

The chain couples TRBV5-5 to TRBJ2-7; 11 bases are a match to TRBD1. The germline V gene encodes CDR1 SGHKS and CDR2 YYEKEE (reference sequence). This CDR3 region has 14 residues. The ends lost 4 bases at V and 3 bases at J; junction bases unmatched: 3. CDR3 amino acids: CASSPGTGGYEQYF. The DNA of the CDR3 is TGTGCCAGCAGCCCCGGGACAGGGGGCTACGAGCAGTACTTC.

The CDR3 sequence is CASSPTSGTNNEQFF. CDR3 in DNA: TGTGCCAGCAGTCCTACTAGCGGGACGAACAATGAGCAGTTCTTC. V usage is TRBV7-3 and J usage is TRBJ2-1; 10 bases map to TRBD2. The CDR3 is 15 amino acids. V shed 6 bases and J 5 bases; nucleotides not matched to a gene: 7. Germline values: CDR1 SGHTA, CDR2 FQGTGA. The entire variable domain, with the rest obtained from reference TRBV7-3 and TRBJ2-1, is as follows: GAGVSQTPSNKVTEKGKYVELRCDPISGHTALYWYRQSLGQGPEFLIYFQGTGAADDSGLPNDRFFAVRPEGSVSTLKIQRTERGDSAVYLCASSPTSGTNNEQFFGPGTRLTVL.

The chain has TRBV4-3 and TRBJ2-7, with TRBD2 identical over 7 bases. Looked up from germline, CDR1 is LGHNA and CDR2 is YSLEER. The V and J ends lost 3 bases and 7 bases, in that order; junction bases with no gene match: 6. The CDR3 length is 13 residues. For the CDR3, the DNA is TGCGCCAGCAGCCACGAACTCGGGAGGGAGCAGTACTTC. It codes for CASSHELGREQYF.

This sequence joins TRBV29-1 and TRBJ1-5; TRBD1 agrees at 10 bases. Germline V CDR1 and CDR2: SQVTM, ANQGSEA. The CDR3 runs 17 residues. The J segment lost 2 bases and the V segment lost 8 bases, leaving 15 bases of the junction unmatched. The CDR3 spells CSFYPGQGPEGNQPQHF. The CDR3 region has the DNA TGCAGCTTTTATCCGGGACAGGGGCCGGAGGGCAATCAGCCCCAGCATTTT. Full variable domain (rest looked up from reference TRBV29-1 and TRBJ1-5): SAVISQKPSRDICQRGTSLTIQCQVDSQVTMMFWYRQQPGQSLTLIATANQGSEATYESGFVIDKFPISRPNLTFSTLTVSNMSPEDSSIYLCSFYPGQGPEGNQPQHFGDGTRLSIL.

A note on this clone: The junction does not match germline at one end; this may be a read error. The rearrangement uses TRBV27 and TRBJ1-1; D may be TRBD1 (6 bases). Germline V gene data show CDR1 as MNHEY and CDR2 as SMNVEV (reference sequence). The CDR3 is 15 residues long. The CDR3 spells CASSISGVVNTEAFF. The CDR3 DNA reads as TGTGCCAGCAGTATATCAGGGGTGGTGAACACTGAAGCTTTCTTT.

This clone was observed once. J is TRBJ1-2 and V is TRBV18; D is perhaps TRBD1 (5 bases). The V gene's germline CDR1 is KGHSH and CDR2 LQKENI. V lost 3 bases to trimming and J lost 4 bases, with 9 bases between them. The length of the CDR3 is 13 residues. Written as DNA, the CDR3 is TGTGCCAGCTCACCGGCAGGGCCCTATGGCTACACCTTC. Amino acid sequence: CASSPAGPYGYTF.

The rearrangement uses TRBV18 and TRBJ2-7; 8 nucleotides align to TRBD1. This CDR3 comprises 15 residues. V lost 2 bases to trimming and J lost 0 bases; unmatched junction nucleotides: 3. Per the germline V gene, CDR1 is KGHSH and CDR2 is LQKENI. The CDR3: CASSPAGTGSYEQYF. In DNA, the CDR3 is TGTGCCAGCTCACCAGCCGGGACAGGCTCCTACGAGCAGTACTTC.

The CDR3 DNA is TGTGCCAGCAGCCACAGACAGGGGAGCACTGAAGCTTTCTTT. This gives the protein CASSHRQGSTEAFF. The chain uses TRBV3-1 (or the pseudogene TRBV3-2) and TRBJ1-1; TRBD1 agrees at 8 bases. V lost 3 bases, J lost 4 bases, and 4 bases stayed unmatched. The CDR3 totals 14 residues. CDR1 is LGHDT, CDR2 YNNKEL, per germline (reference sequence).

The CDR3, as DNA: TGTGCCAGCAGCCCCCGGGACAGGGGGAGTACAGATACGCAGTATTTT. This translates into CASSPRDRGSTDTQYF. This chain joins TRBV9 and TRBJ2-3, with 11 bases fitting TRBD1. This CDR3 has 16 residues. Per the germline V gene, CDR1 is SGDLS and CDR2 is YYNGEE. V gave up 4 bases and J gave up 3 bases; unmatched junction bases: 7.

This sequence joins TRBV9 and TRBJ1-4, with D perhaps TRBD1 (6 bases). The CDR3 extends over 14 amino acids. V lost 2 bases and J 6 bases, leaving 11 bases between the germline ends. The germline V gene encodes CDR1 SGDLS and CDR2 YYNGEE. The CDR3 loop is CASSVRGVDEKLFF. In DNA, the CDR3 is TGTGCCAGCAGCGTCAGGGGAGTCGATGAAAAACTGTTTTTT.

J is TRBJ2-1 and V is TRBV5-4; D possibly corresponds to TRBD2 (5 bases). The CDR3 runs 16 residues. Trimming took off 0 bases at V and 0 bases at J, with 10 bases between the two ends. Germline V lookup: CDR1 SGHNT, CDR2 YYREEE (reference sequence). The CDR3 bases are TGTGCCAGCAGCTTGGTCGCGGGTAGCTCCTACAATGAGCAGTTCTTC. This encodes CASSLVAGSSYNEQFF.

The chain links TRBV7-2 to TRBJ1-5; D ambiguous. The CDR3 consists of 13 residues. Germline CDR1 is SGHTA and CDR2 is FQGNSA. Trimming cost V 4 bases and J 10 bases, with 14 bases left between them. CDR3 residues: CASSSLRGQPQHF. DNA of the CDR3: TGTGCCAGCAGCTCCCTCCGTGGGCAACCCCAGCATTTT.

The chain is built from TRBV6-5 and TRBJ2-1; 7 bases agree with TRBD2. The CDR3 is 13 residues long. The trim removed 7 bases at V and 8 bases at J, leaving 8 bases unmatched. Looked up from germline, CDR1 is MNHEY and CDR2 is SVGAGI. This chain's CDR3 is CASIFPGGYEQFF. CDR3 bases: TGTGCCAGCATCTTTCCGGGGGGATATGAGCAGTTCTTC.